This T cell receptor (beta chain) emerged from a study of T-cell reconstitution after alpha-beta-depleted transplantation in children. Study-level findings and limits: There were reportedly several hundred expanded graft clones from which alpha-beta T cells came about two months after transplant. T cells produced anew were the main source of T-cell counts and diversity one year after transplant. Surviving recipient T cells and thymic progenitors produced the high day-60 TCRbeta diversity seen in some patients.

Germline CDR1 is MDHEN and CDR2 is SYDVKM. This CDR3 region has 13 residues. J was trimmed by 6 bases and V by 4 bases; bases with no gene match: 6. TCRbeta library construction was performed incorporating unique molecular identifiers. TCRdb independently ran MiXCR on the PCR reads; one entry per CDR3 protein. This sample has some 150,000 distinct CDR3 sequences; around 10% occur once, and the top ten carry over 15%. This clonotype was picked up many times. The target antigen is unknown. This specimen was PBMCs, mostly from graft donor cells, taken 180 days after TCRalphabeta/CD19-depleted stem cell transplant. The rearrangement uses TRBV28 and TRBJ2-7; 7 bases match TRBD1. The sequence derives from a female patient aged 2-9 years who had a stem cell transplant for congenital amegakaryocytic thrombocytopenia, so the T cells may come from the graft donor. DNA for the CDR3: TGTGCCAGCAGTTGGGGACAGTTTGGCGAGCAGTACTTC. As protein: CASSWGQFGEQYF. Drawing the rest from reference TRBV28 and TRBJ2-7, the complete variable domain is DVKVTQSSRYLVKRTGEKVFLECVQDMDHENMFWYRQDPGLGLRLIYFSYDVKMKEKGDIPEGYSVSREKKERFSLILESASTNQTSMYLCASSWGQFGEQYFGPGTRLTVT.